This T cell receptor (beta chain) was sequenced for a study of cytomegalovirus exposure and HLA in healthy donors. Study results and limitations: Most TCR sequences were rare, but some public TCRs occurred in many donors.

Turning to this clone: Its antigen remains unknown.

Germline loops: CDR1 GTSNPN, CDR2 SVGIG (reference sequence). The CDR3 extends over 15 amino acids. V dropped 2 bases and J dropped 9 bases, with 22 bases sitting between them. The table came from immunoSEQ multiplex PCR; TCRdb's copy has only in-frame clones and leaves some out. The table has approximately 220,000 clones, around four fifths seen once; the top ten hold over 11%. Sequenced sample: PBMCs. The receptor comes from a woman under 40 in good health and CMV-seropositive. The chain has TRBV30 and TRBJ1-2; a possible D gene is TRBD1 (6 bases). The CDR3 bases are TGTGCCTGGAGTAAGGGGGTAGACCCCTATGAACGCTACACCTTC. Translation: CAWSKGVDPYERYTF.